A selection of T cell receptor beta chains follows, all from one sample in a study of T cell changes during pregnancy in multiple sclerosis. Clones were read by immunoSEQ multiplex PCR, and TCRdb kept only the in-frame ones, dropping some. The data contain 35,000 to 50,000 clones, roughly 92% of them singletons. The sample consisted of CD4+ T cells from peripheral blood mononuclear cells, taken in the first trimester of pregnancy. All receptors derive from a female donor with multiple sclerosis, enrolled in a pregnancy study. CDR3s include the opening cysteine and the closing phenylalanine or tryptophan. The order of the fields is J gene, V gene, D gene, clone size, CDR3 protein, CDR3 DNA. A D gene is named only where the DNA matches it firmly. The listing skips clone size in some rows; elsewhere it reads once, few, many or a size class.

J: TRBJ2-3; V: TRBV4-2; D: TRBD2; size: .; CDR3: CASSLLTSGTGDTQYF; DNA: TGTGCCAGCAGCCTTCTAACTAGCGGGACGGGAGATACGCAGTATTTT
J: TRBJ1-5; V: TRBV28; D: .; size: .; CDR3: CASLGGDWKPQHF; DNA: TGTGCCAGCCTGGGCGGGGATTGGAAGCCCCAGCATTTT
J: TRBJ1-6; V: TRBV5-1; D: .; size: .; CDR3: CASSLTENNSPLHF; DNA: TGCGCCAGCAGTCTGACAGAGAATAATTCACCCCTCCACTTT
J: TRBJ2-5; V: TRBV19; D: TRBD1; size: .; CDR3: CASSITGGTETQYF; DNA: TGTGCCAGTAGTATTACAGGGGGTACCGAGACCCAGTACTTC
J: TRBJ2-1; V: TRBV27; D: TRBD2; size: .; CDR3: CASSFFGGYNEQFF; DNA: TGTGCCAGCAGTTTTTTCGGGGGGTACAATGAGCAGTTCTTC
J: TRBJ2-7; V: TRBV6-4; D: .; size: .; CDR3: CASLFYGGNEQYF; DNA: TGTGCCAGCTTATTTTATGGGGGGAACGAGCAGTACTTC
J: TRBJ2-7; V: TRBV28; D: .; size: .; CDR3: CASSPEAGRSYEQYF; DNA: TGTGCCAGCAGTCCCGAGGCGGGACGGAGCTACGAGCAGTACTTC
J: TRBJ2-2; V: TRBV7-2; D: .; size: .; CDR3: CASRIDTGELFF; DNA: TGTGCCAGCAGAATAGACACCGGGGAGCTGTTTTTT
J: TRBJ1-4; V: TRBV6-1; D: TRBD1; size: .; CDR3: CASSVTGGRLGNEKLFF; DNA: TGTGCCAGCAGTGTGACAGGGGGCAGGTTAGGGAATGAAAAACTGTTTTTT
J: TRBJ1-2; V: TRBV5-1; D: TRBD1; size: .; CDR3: CASSLSPGQGDYGYTF; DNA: TGCGCCAGCAGCCTTTCCCCGGGACAGGGAGACTATGGCTACACCTTC
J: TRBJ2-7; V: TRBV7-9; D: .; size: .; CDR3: CASTLGTGTYEQYF; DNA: TGTGCCAGCACCCTAGGAACAGGAACCTACGAGCAGTACTTC
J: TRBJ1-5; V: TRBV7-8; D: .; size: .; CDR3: CASSLRGGHNQPQHF; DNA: TGTGCCAGCAGCTTAAGGGGCGGTCACAATCAGCCCCAGCATTTT
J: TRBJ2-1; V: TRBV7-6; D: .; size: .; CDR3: CASSLAVPGFQGNEQFF; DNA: TGTGCCAGCAGCTTAGCGGTTCCGGGGTTTCAAGGCAATGAGCAGTTCTTC
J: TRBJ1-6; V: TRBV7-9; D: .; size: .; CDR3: CASSFSSYNSPLHF; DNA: TGTGCCAGCAGCTTTAGCTCCTATAATTCACCCCTCCACTTT
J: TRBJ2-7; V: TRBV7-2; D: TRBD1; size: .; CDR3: CASSPDRGQDEQYF; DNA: TGTGCCAGCAGCCCGGACAGGGGGCAGGACGAGCAGTACTTC
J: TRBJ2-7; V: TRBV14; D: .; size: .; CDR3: CASSQNRRTGEQYF; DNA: TGTGCCAGCAGCCAAAATCGGAGAACGGGAGAGCAGTACTTC
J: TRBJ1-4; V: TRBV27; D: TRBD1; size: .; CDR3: CASSFLTGGELFF; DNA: TGTGCCAGCAGTTTCCTCACAGGGGGCGAACTGTTTTTT
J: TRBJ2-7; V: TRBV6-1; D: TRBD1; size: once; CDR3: CASYPGQGAHEQYF; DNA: TGTGCCAGCTATCCGGGACAGGGGGCCCACGAGCAGTACTTC
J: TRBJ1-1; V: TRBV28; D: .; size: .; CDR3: CASSKSTGPITEAFF; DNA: TGTGCCAGCAGTAAGTCGACAGGCCCCATTACTGAAGCTTTCTTT
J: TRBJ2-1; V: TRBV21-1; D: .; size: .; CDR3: CASSKVGDRGSRVYNEQFF; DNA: TGTGCCAGCAGCAAAGTAGGGGACAGGGGTTCTCGGGTCTACAATGAGCAGTTCTTC
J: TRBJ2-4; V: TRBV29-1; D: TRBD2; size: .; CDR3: CSGSGRGGTIAKNIQYF; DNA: TGCAGCGGTAGCGGGAGAGGGGGGACTATAGCCAAAAACATTCAGTACTTC
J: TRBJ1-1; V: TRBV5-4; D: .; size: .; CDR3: CASTKQGNTEAFF; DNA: TGTGCCAGCACGAAACAGGGGAACACTGAAGCTTTCTTT
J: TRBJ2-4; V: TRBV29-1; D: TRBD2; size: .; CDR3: CSVDGGAQNIQYF; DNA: TGCAGCGTTGACGGGGGGGCACAGAACATTCAGTACTTC
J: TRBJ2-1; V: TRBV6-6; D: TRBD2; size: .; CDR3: CASTPGLGTYNEQFF; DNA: TGTGCCAGCACTCCGGGACTAGGCACCTACAATGAGCAGTTCTTC
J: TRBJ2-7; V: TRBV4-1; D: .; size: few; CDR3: CASSQDLREQYF; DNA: TGCGCCAGCAGCCAAGATCTACGGGAGCAGTACTTC
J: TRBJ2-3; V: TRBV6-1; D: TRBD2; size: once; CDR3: CASSVSGFSTDTQYF; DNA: TGTGCCAGCAGCGTTAGCGGGTTTAGCACAGATACGCAGTATTTT
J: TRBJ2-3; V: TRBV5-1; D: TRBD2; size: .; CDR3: CASSPGLAGVSYTQYF; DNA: TGCGCCAGCAGCCCCGGACTAGCGGGAGTGTCATATACGCAGTATTTT
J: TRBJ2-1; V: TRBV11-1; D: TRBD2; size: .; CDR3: CASSSPGLAAYNEQFF; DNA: TGTGCCAGCAGCTCCCCGGGACTAGCGGCCTACAATGAGCAGTTCTTC
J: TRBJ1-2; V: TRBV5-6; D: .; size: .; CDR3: CASSPGGYGYTF; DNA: TGTGCCAGCAGCCCGGGTGGCTATGGCTACACCTTC
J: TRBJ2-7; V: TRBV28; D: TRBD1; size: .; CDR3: CASSSWDRVWQYF; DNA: TGTGCCAGCAGTTCTTGGGACAGGGTCTGGCAGTACTTC
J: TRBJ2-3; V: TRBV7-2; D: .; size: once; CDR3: CASSSTGPSDTQYF; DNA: TGTGCCAGCAGCTCAACAGGGCCATCCGATACGCAGTATTTT
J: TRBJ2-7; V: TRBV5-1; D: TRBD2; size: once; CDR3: CASSPSGSYEQYF; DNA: TGCGCCAGCAGCCCTAGCGGCTCCTACGAGCAGTACTTC
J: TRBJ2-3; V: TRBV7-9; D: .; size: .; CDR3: CASSLVRGRGTDTQYF; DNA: TGTGCCAGCAGCTTAGTTAGGGGAAGGGGCACAGATACGCAGTATTTT
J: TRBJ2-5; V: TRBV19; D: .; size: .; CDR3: CASSISRASQETQYF; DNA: TGTGCCAGTAGTATTAGCAGGGCGAGTCAAGAGACCCAGTACTTC
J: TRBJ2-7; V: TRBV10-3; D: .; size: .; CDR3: CATRDNQRSYEQYF; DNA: TGTGCCACCCGGGACAACCAAAGATCCTACGAGCAGTACTTC
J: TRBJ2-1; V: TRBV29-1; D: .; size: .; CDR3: CSVEEESPATYNEQFF; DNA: TGCAGCGTTGAAGAGGAGTCGCCCGCAACCTACAATGAGCAGTTCTTC
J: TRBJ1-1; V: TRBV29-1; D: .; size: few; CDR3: CSVAQRQTLSAFF; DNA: TGCAGCGTTGCACAGAGACAGACCCTCTCAGCTTTCTTT
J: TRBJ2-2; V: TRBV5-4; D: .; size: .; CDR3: CASSLEQNTGELFF; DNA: TGTGCCAGCAGCTTAGAACAGAACACCGGGGAGCTGTTTTTT
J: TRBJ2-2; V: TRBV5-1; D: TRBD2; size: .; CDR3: CASSGGLANTGELFF; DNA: TGCGCCAGCAGCGGCGGACTAGCGAACACCGGGGAGCTGTTTTTT
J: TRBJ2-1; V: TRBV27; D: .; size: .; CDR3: CASSPPGLGGNEQFF; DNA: TGTGCCAGCAGCCCTCCGGGGCTAGGGGGCAATGAGCAGTTCTTC
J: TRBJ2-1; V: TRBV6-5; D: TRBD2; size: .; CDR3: CASSYSKLAGAHEQFF; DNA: TGTGCCAGCAGTTACTCGAAGCTAGCGGGAGCGCATGAGCAGTTCTTC
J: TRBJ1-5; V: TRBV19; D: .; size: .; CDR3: CASSIVSGANQPQHF; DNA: TGTGCCAGTAGTATCGTGTCAGGGGCTAATCAGCCCCAGCATTTT